Listed here is a single TCR beta chain. Its antigen is unknown. The PCR was carried out with 60 Vbeta primers and 13 Jbeta primers. Assay used: immunoSEQ multiplex PCR; TCRdb lists only in-frame clones, some missing. The data hold about 200,000 clones, with about three quarters observed a single time. This record belongs to a study of cytomegalovirus exposure and HLA in healthy donors. Points from the study as a whole: TRBV6-2, TRBV6-3 and some other V segments were unresolvable in 87-base-pair reads. An analysis done earlier found most TCR beta V segments productive about 87% or about 30% of the time.

The CDR3 is made up of 19 amino acids. Per the germline V gene, CDR1 is LGHNA and CDR2 is YSLEER. Germline trimming cut 0 bases from V and 0 bases from J; bases unmatched to any gene: 9. The genes are TRBV4-3 and TRBJ1-3; 9 bases align to TRBD1. This TCR came from a man aged 18 to 35 in good health and CMV-seronegative. Material: PBMCs. The CDR3 region has the DNA TGCGCCAGCAGCCAAGACCCTGCGGGACAGGGTCACTCTGGAAACACCATATATTTT. Protein: CASSQDPAGQGHSGNTIYF.